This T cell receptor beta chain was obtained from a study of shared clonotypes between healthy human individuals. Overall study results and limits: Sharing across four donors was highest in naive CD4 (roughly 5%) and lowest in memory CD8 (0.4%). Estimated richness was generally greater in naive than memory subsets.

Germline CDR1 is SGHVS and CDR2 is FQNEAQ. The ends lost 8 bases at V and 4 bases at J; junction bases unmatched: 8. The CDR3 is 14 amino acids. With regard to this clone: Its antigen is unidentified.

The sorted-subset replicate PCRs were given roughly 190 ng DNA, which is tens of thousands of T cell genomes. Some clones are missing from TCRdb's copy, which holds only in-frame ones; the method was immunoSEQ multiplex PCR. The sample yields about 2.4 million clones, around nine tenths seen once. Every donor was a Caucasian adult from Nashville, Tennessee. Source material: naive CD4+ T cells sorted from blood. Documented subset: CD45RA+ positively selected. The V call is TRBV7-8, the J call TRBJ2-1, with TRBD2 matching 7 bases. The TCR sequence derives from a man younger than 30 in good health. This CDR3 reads CASGSAGSYNEQFF. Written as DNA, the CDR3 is TGTGCCAGCGGTTCAGCGGGATCATACAATGAGCAGTTCTTC.